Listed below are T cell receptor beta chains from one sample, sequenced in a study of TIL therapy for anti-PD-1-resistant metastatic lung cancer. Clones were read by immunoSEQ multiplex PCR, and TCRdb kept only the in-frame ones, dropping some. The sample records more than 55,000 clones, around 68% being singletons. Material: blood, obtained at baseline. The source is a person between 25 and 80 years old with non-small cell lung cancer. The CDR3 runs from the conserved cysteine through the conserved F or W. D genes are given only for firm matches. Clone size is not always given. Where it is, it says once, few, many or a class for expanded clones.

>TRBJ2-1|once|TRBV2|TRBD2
TGTGCCAGCACCCTGGGACTAGCGGGGATCAATGAGCAGTTCTTC
CASTLGLAGINEQFF
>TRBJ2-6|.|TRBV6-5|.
TGTGCCAGCACCCCTGTAGGCTCTGGGGCCAACGTCCTGACTTTC
CASTPVGSGANVLTF
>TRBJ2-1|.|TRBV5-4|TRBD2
TGTGCCAGCAGCCCCATAGCGGGAGGGTACAATGAGCAGTTCTTC
CASSPIAGGYNEQFF
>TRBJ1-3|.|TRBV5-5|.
TGTGCCAGCATGATCGTACCGGGAGGAAACACCATATATTTT
CASMIVPGGNTIYF
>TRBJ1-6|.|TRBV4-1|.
TGCGCCAGCAGCCAAGAGGGGACGTCCTATAATTCACCCCTCCACTTT
CASSQEGTSYNSPLHF
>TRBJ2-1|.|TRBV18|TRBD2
TGTGCCAGCTCACCATCCAGCGGGAGGGCCGTAAATGAGCAGTTCTTC
CASSPSSGRAVNEQFF
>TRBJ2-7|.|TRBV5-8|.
TGTGCCAGCAGCTCGATTTGGACAGCGACCTACGAGCAGTACTTC
CASSSIWTATYEQYF
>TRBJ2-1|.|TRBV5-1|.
TGCGCCAGCAGCCTCAATCACAGGAATGAGCAGTTCTTC
CASSLNHRNEQFF
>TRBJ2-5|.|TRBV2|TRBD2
TGTGCCAGCAGTGAATTGTGGCTAGCGGGTAAAGAGACCCAGTACTTC
CASSELWLAGKETQYF
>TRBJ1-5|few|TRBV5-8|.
TGTGCCAGCAGCCCCCGGGAGGGTGGCAATCAGCCCCAGCATTTT
CASSPREGGNQPQHF
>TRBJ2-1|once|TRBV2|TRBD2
TGTGCCAGCAGGGTAGGACTAGCAGCTGTCGATGAGCAGTTCTTC
CASRVGLAAVDEQFF
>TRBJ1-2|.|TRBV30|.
TGTGCCTGGAGTTATGGAGATGGCTACACCTTC
CAWSYGDGYTF
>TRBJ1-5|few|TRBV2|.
TGTGCCAGCAGTTCCAGGGGACTCAATCAGCCCCAGCATTTT
CASSSRGLNQPQHF
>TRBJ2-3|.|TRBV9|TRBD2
TGTGCCAGCAGCGTACTAGCGGGGCCCACAGATACGCAGTATTTT
CASSVLAGPTDTQYF
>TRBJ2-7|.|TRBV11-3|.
TGTGCCAGCAGCTTAAAGAGAATGGGCTACGAGCAGTACTTC
CASSLKRMGYEQYF
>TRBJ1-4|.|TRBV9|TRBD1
TGTGCCAGCAGCGTAGACAGGGGGCTGGCTAATGAAAAACTGTTTTTT
CASSVDRGLANEKLFF
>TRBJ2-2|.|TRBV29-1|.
TGCAGCGTTGTAGGGCTGTCGAACACCGGGGAGCTGTTTTTT
CSVVGLSNTGELFF
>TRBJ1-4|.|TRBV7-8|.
TGTGCCAGCAGCTCACTAGCGGGAGTAAATGAAAAACTGTTTTTT
CASSSLAGVNEKLFF
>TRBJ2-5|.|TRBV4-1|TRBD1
TGCGCCAGCAGCCAAATAAGACAGGGGGAAGAGACCCAGTACTTC
CASSQIRQGEETQYF
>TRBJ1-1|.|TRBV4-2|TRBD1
TGTGCCAGCAGCCAAGATGCCCTGACAGGGGTGAACACTGAAGCTTTCTTT
CASSQDALTGVNTEAFF
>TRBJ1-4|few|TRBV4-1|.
TGCGCCAGCAGCCAAGATTGGGGAGGGGAGCGAAAACTGTTTTTT
CASSQDWGGERKLFF
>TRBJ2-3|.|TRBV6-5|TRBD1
TGTGCCAGCAGTTCGGGCGCCAGGGGGCCTCCAGATACGCAGTATTTT
CASSSGARGPPDTQYF
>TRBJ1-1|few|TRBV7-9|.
TGTGCCAGCAGCTCAATGGCGGCAGTGAACACTGAAGCTTTCTTT
CASSSMAAVNTEAFF
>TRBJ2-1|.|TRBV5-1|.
TGCGCCAGCAGCCTTACCCGGGGCCATACGTACAATGAGCAGTTCTTC
CASSLTRGHTYNEQFF
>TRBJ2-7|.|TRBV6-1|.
TGTGCCAGCAGTGTTCGAACACCATACTACGAGCAGTACTTC
CASSVRTPYYEQYF
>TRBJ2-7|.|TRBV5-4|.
TGTGCCAGCAGCTTGGGGTCTGGGGGGACGCTCTCCTACGAGCAGTACTTC
CASSLGSGGTLSYEQYF
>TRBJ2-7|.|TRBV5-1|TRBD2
TGCGCCAGCAGCAGGACTAGCGGGGGCTTGGAGCAGTACTTC
CASSRTSGGLEQYF
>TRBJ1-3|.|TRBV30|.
TGTGCCTGGAGTGTACTAGGGGGTCCTGGAAACACCATATATTTT
CAWSVLGGPGNTIYF
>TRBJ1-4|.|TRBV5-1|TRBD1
TGCGCCAGCAGTGGTGGGACAGGGGAGGAAAAACTGTTTTTT
CASSGGTGEEKLFF
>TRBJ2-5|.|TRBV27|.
TGTGCCACCCCAATTCCAGAGACCCAGTACTTC
CATPIPETQYF
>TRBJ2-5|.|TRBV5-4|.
TGTGCCACCCACAGGGAGGAAGAGACCCAGTACTTC
CATHREEETQYF
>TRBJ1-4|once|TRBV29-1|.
TGCAGCGTTGTTGGGACTTTCTCTTTTAGGGATGAAATAATTGAAAAACTGTTTTTT
CSVVGTFSFRDEIIEKLFF
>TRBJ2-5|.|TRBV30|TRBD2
TGTGCCTGGAGCCCTCAGACTAGCGGGGGGGCTACCCAGTACTTC
CAWSPQTSGGATQYF
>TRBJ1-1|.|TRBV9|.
TGTGCCAGCAGTAAGGGCCCTAACACTGAAGCTTTCTTT
CASSKGPNTEAFF
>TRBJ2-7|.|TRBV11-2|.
TGTGCCAGCAGCGTGTTCTACGAGCAGTACTTC
CASSVFYEQYF
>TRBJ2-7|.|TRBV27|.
TGTGCCAGCAGTTTTAAGGGGCGCACCTACGAGCAGTACTTC
CASSFKGRTYEQYF
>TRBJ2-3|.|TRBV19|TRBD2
TGTGCCACATCTCGGGGTAGCGGGGCCCTCACAGATACGCAGTATTTT
CATSRGSGALTDTQYF
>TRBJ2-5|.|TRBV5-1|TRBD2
TGCGCCAGCGGTCCACTAGCGGGAGAAGAGACCCAGTACTTC
CASGPLAGEETQYF
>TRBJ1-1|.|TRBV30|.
TGTGCCTGGAGTGTTGGGTCCCGTTCCACTGAAGCTTTCTTT
CAWSVGSRSTEAFF
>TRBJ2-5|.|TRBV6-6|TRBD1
TGTGCCAGCAGTTCCCAGGACAGGGGGGGAGAGACCCAGTACTTC
CASSSQDRGGETQYF
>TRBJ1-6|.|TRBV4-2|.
TGTGCCAGCAGCCAAGATGGTGGGACCCTACTACCCCTCCACTTT
CASSQDGGTLLPLHF
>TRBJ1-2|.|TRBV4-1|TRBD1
TGCGCCAGCAGCCAACGGGACAGGGTGATTGAGTATGGCTACACCTTC
CASSQRDRVIEYGYTF
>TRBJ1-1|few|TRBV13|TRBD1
TGTGCCAGCAGCTTCCAGGACAGGGTAGGTAAAGCTTTCTTT
CASSFQDRVGKAFF
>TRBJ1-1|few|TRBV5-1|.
TGCGCCAGCGAGCTTGGGTTAGGGAACACTGAAGCTTTCTTT
CASELGLGNTEAFF
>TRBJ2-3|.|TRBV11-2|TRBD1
TGTGCCAGCAGCAGACAGGGCATGAGCACAGATACGCAGTATTTT
CASSRQGMSTDTQYF
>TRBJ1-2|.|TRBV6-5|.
TGTGCCAGCAGTTACTCTACAGCTAACTATGGCTACACCTTC
CASSYSTANYGYTF
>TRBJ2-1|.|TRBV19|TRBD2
TGTGCCAGTAAGGCCGGACTAGCGGCTTACTCCTACAATGAGCAGTTCTTC
CASKAGLAAYSYNEQFF
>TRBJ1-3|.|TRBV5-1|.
TGCGCCAGCAGCCCGGAGGGGAGGACGGAAAGAAACACCATATATTTT
CASSPEGRTERNTIYF
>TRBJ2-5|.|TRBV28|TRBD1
TGTGCCAGCAGTTTACACACAGGGGCCGAGACCCAGTACTTC
CASSLHTGAETQYF
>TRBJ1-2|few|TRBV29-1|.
TGCAGCGCCGTTGACGGAAACTATGGCTACACCTTC
CSAVDGNYGYTF
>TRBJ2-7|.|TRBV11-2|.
TGTGCCAGCAGCGGAGGACAGCACTACGAGCAGTACTTC
CASSGGQHYEQYF
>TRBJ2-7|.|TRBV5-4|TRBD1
TGTGCCAGCAGCATGAGACAGGGCTCCTACGAGCAGTACTTC
CASSMRQGSYEQYF
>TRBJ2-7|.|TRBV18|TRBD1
TGTGCCAGCTCAGGGACAGGCGACTCCTACGAGCAGTACTTC
CASSGTGDSYEQYF
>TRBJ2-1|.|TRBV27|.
TGTGCCAGCAGACGATCGACCGGACTCGGGGGTGAGCAGTTCTTC
CASRRSTGLGGEQFF
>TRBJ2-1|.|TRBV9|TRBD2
TGTGCCAGCAGCGTAGCTGGGACTAGCGTCTATGAGCAGTTCTTC
CASSVAGTSVYEQFF
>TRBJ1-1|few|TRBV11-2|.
TGTGCCAGCAGCTTAGGCGACACTGAAGCTTTCTTT
CASSLGDTEAFF
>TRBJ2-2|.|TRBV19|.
TGTGCCAGTAGTAGGGGACGGACCACCGGGGAGCTGTTTTTT
CASSRGRTTGELFF
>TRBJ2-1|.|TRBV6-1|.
TGTGCCAGCAGTGAAGTTTCCAGGTCCTACAATGAGCAGTTCTTC
CASSEVSRSYNEQFF
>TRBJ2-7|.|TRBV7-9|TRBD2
TGTGCCAGCAGCCCCCCAACCCAGACTAGCGGACATTACGAGCAGTACTTC
CASSPPTQTSGHYEQYF